What follows are 10 T cell receptor beta chains derived from one specimen sequenced in a study of control samples from healthy donors and cancer patients. Measured with immunoSEQ multiplex PCR; TCRdb has only the in-frame clones, and not every one. The repertoire holds roughly 170,000 clones, with approximately 92% as singletons. Sequencing was performed on blood. These receptors all stem from a woman aged 40 to 55 in good health.

The chain carries TRBV7-2 and TRBJ1-3, with D uncertain. In germline, CDR1 is SGHTA, CDR2 FQGNSA. CDR3 size: 14 residues. V was pared by 0 bases and J by 0 bases, with 3 bases between. This chain's CDR3 is CASSLASSGNTIYF. The CDR3 DNA follows: TGTGCCAGCAGCTTAGCCAGCTCTGGAAACACCATATATTTT.

V usage is TRBV14 and J usage is TRBJ1-2, with 7 bases fitting TRBD1. The CDR3 has 16 residues. The V and J ends lost 0 bases and 6 bases, in that order; junction bases with no gene match: 10. Germline CDR1 and CDR2: SGHDN and FVKESK. In DNA form, the CDR3 reads TGTGCCAGCAGCCAAGAACAGGGGATGGTCTTGCATGGCTACACCTTC. As protein: CASSQEQGMVLHGYTF.

The chain joins TRBV6-5 to TRBJ2-3, with 12 bases fitting TRBD2. The CDR3 is made up of 16 amino acids. Germline V lookup: CDR1 MNHEY, CDR2 SVGAGI. V lost 4 bases and J lost 4; bases outside the gene matches: 6. The DNA of the CDR3 is TGTGCCAGCAGTTCGCTAGCGGGGGGGGTCTCAGATACGCAGTATTTT. Amino acids: CASSSLAGGVSDTQYF.

This clone was seen just once. The rearrangement joins TRBV5-4 to TRBJ1-1; D not resolved. The germline V gene encodes CDR1 SGHNT and CDR2 YYREEE (reference sequence). Trimming removed 0 bases from V and 0 bases from J, with 9 bases in between. This CDR3 region has 15 residues. This CDR3 is CASSLEVAMNTEAFF. DNA of the CDR3: TGTGCCAGCAGCTTGGAGGTAGCGATGAACACTGAAGCTTTCTTT.

The chain couples TRBV10-3 to TRBJ2-3; TRBD2 might be the D (6 bases). Trimming pared 0 bases from V and 4 bases from J, leaving 11 bases between. This CDR3 is built from 15 residues. Germline lookup yields CDR1 ENHRY and CDR2 SYGVKD. This CDR3 is CAISESPGGADTQYF. The DNA for the CDR3 is TGTGCCATCAGTGAGTCCCCCGGGGGAGCAGATACGCAGTATTTT.

This chain connects TRBV10-2 to TRBJ2-2, with D perhaps TRBD2 (7 bases). CDR3 length: 16 amino acids. CDR1 and CDR2 (germline): WSHSY, SAAADI. The V end was cut by 11 bases, the J end by 2 bases, with 21 bases between. The CDR3 protein is CAVARGGGSNTGELFF. CDR3 bases: TGCGCCGTCGCCCGGGGCGGGGGCTCTAACACCGGGGAGCTGTTTTTT.

The chain joins TRBV20-1 to TRBJ1-5; the match to TRBD1 covers 7 bases. Trimming cost V 3 bases and J 0 bases; bases outside gene matches: 11. There are 17 residues in the CDR3. Germline-derived CDR1 and CDR2 are DFQATT and SNEGSKA (reference sequence). CDR3 nucleotides: TGCAGTGCTAGTATGACAGGGAATGACTATAGCAATCAGCCCCAGCATTTT. Protein sequence: CSASMTGNDYSNQPQHF.

The J gene is TRBJ2-7, the V gene TRBV4-1; TRBD1 matches 7 bases. The CDR3 runs 16 residues. Trimming cost V 2 bases and J 0 bases; bases outside gene matches: 7. Germline V lookup: CDR1 MGHRA, CDR2 YSYEKL. CDR3 in DNA: TGCGCCAGCAGCCAAACCCCGGGACAGAGCTCCTACGAGCAGTACTTC. Its translation: CASSQTPGQSSYEQYF.

The V gene is TRBV7-6, the J gene TRBJ1-1; D not resolved. Germline lookup yields CDR1 SGHVS and CDR2 FNYEAQ. The CDR3 runs to 15 residues. Between the trimmed V and J ends, which lost 1 base and 1 base, there was a span of 10 bases. The CDR3, as DNA: TGTGCCAGCAGCTTAGTACCGGGTCCGAACACTGAAGCTTTCTTT. The encoded protein is CASSLVPGPNTEAFF. Full variable domain (outside the CDR3, taken from reference TRBV7-6 and TRBJ1-1): GAGVSQSPRYKVTKRGQDVALRCDPISGHVSLYWYRQALGQGPEFLTYFNYEAQQDKSGLPNDRFSAERPEGSISTLTIQRTEQRDSAMYRCASSLVPGPNTEAFFGQGTRLTVV.

The chain has TRBV19 and TRBJ1-6; 7 positions match TRBD1. V lost 10 bases and J lost 9; bases outside the gene matches: 9. This CDR3 region has 13 residues. CDR1 is LNHDA and CDR2 is SQIVND in the germline V gene (reference sequence). CDR3 region: CATRGQLGSPLHF. The CDR3 DNA reads TGTGCCACCCGGGGACAGCTGGGTTCACCCCTCCACTTT.